A single sample is the source of the 29 T cell receptor beta chains below, sequenced in a study of T cell repertoires in cytomegalovirus infection. TCRdb passed the reads through MiXCR, listing each CDR3 protein once. In the table there are hundreds of thousands of distinct CDR3 sequences, over 9% of which are singletons. Sequenced sample: PBMCs. Receptors originate from a human donor in good health (CMV status not recorded). Some clones in this sample may be carry-over from other donors' samples.

The genes are TRBV12-3 or TRBV12-4 and TRBJ1-1, with TRBD1 as a possible D gene (6 bases). V lost 5 bases and J 0 bases, leaving 10 bases between the germline ends. This CDR3 has 14 amino acids. CDR3 coding DNA: TGTGCCAGCAGTGATGACAGGATGAACACTGAAGCTTTCTTT. Protein sequence: CASSDDRMNTEAFF.

The V and J genes are TRBV20-1 and TRBJ1-1; unclear D gene. Germline V lookup: CDR1 DFQATT, CDR2 SNEGSKA (reference sequence). V was trimmed by 6 bases and J by 5 bases, leaving 16 bases between them. This CDR3 region has 13 residues. CDR3 nucleotides: TGCAGTGCCGTTTCTCTAGGAAGGACTGAAGCTTTCTTT. This codes for CSAVSLGRTEAFF.

CDR3 in DNA: TGCAGTGCCAGCGGGATTAGCACAGATACGCAGTATTTT. Translated, it gives CSASGISTDTQYF. This chain links TRBV20-1 with TRBJ2-3; 7 bases match TRBD2. This CDR3 has 13 amino acids. From germline, CDR1 is DFQATT and CDR2 SNEGSKA (reference sequence). V lost 6 bases to trimming and J lost 0 bases; unmatched junction nucleotides: 3.

There are many counts of this clonotype. This sequence joins TRBV28 and TRBJ1-1; TRBD1 matches 9 bases. The CDR3 totals 15 residues. With 5 bases clipped from V and 5 bases from J, the junction kept 9 bases outside the gene matches. Germline loops: CDR1 MDHEN, CDR2 SYDVKM. The chain's CDR3 is CASSGAGTGRTEAFF. The CDR3 DNA sequence: TGTGCCAGCAGTGGGGCCGGGACAGGGAGGACTGAAGCTTTCTTT.

This clonotype came up many times. The V gene is TRBV6-1, the J gene TRBJ2-3; 8 positions match TRBD2. V dropped 1 base and J dropped 4; count of bases not matched to a gene: 13. In germline, CDR1 is MNHNS, CDR2 SASEGT. The CDR3 extends over 18 amino acids. CDR3 residues: CASSEEVREVFRADTQYF. CDR3 nucleotide sequence: TGTGCCAGCAGTGAAGAGGTGCGGGAGGTTTTTCGGGCAGATACGCAGTATTTT.

This clonotype has ten or more counts. The genes are TRBV7-9 and TRBJ2-5, with D possibly TRBD1 on 5 matching bases. The CDR3 sequence is 14 residues long. The V gene's germline CDR1 is SEHNR and CDR2 FQNEAQ (reference sequence). Trimming stripped 5 bases from V and 3 bases from J, with 13 bases between. The CDR3 bases are TGTGCCAGCAGCCCTCGGACATCTGAAGAGACCCAGTACTTC. This gives the protein CASSPRTSEETQYF.

This clonotype appeared a few times. The chain joins TRBV3-1 to TRBJ2-2; 14 positions match TRBD2. CDR1 is LGHDT, CDR2 YNNKEL, per germline (reference sequence). This CDR3 has 19 amino acids. The V and J ends lost 4 bases and 7 bases, in that order; junction bases with no gene match: 14. The CDR3 reads CASSRLLTSGRVYDGELFF. As DNA, the CDR3 is TGTGCCAGCAGCCGCTTACTGACTAGCGGGAGGGTGTACGACGGGGAGCTGTTTTTT. The full variable domain, completed using reference TRBV3-1 and TRBJ2-2, is DTAVSQTPKYLVTQMGNDKSIKCEQNLGHDTMYWYKQDSKKFLKIMFSYNNKELIINETVPNRFSPKSPDKAHLNLHINSLELGDSAVYFCASSRLLTSGRVYDGELFFGEGSRLTVL.

This clonotype was seen only a few times. V and J are TRBV29-1 and TRBJ2-7, with D hard to call. CDR1 SQVTM and CDR2 ANQGSEA come from the germline V gene. The CDR3 runs 14 residues. V was cut by 0 bases and J by 6 bases, with 15 bases left in between. CDR3 bases: TGCAGCGTTGAAGACGGCAGGTCTGGGTTCGAGCAGTACTTC. Translated, it gives CSVEDGRSGFEQYF.

In its sample, this clonotype is medium-sized. V usage is TRBV5-1 and J usage is TRBJ2-5; 8 nucleotides agree with TRBD1. In germline, CDR1 is SGHRS, CDR2 YFSETQ. CDR3 length: 12 residues. The ends lost 7 bases at V and 5 bases at J; junction bases unmatched: 4. CDR3 sequence reads: CASRRDRETQYF. The CDR3 coding sequence is TGCGCCAGCCGGCGGGACAGGGAGACCCAGTACTTC.

This clonotype was found many times. This rearrangement joins TRBV19 to TRBJ2-1, with D tentatively TRBD1 (6 bases). This CDR3 comprises 17 residues. Trimming shortened V by 1 base and J by 7 bases, and 20 bases separated the two germline ends. Germline CDR1 and CDR2: LNHDA and SQIVND (reference sequence). The CDR3 loop reads CASSIARYREASNEQFF. The CDR3 coding sequence is TGTGCCAGTAGTATAGCAAGGTACAGGGAAGCCTCGAATGAGCAGTTCTTC.

The sample holds many counts of this clonotype. The V gene is TRBV6-1, the J gene TRBJ1-1; D possibly corresponds to TRBD1 (6 bases). The CDR3 totals 14 residues. Germline V gene lookup returns CDR1 MNHNS and CDR2 SASEGT. Trimming stripped 7 bases from V and 6 bases from J, with 18 bases between. The CDR3 region has the DNA TGTGCCAGCAACGAGGGACATAAAGAAGCTGAAGCTTTCTTT. It specifies CASNEGHKEAEAFF.

Remarks on this clonotype: An end of the junction does not agree with germline; a read error may underlie this. This chain uses TRBV2 with TRBJ2-1; D possibly corresponds to TRBD1 (7 bases). The CDR3 loop spans 13 amino acids. Germline CDR1 is SNHLY and CDR2 is FYNNEI. The CDR3 DNA reads TGTGCCAGCAGTGAAGCCATGTCAGGGGGGCAGATCTTC. Encoded protein: CASSEAMSGGQIF.

A few counts support this clonotype. The genes are TRBV2 and TRBJ2-5; 11 bases agree with TRBD2. The CDR3 runs to 14 residues. The V gene's germline CDR1 is SNHLY and CDR2 FYNNEI. The V and J ends lost 6 bases and 5 bases, in that order; junction bases with no gene match: 5. For the CDR3, the DNA is TGTGCCAGCAGGGGGACTAGCGGCTCGGAGACCCAGTACTTC. It is translated as CASRGTSGSETQYF.

Worth noting for this clonotype: A read error may account for a junction end that differs from germline. The chain joins TRBV7-7 to TRBJ2-5, with D possibly matching TRBD2 (5 bases). Germline assignment: CDR1 SSHAT and CDR2 FNYEAQ (reference sequence). The CDR3 is 13 amino acids. The CDR3 DNA follows: TGTGCTAGCAGCTTAGCGCACCAAGAGACCCAGTACTTC. This encodes CASSLAHQETQYF.

Ten or more counts support this clonotype. J is TRBJ2-1 and V is TRBV6-5; D unresolved. The V gene lost 6 bases and the J gene lost 9 bases, with 9 bases spanning the gap. CDR3 length: 11 residues. The germline CDR1 and CDR2 sequences are MNHEY and SVGAGI. The CDR3 DNA reads TGTGCCAGCAGGAGAGCGAGTGAGCAGTTCTTC. Its protein is CASRRASEQFF.

The chain carries TRBV7-9 and TRBJ2-1, with a tentative D call TRBD2 (6 bases). CDR1 is SEHNR, CDR2 FQNEAQ, per germline (reference sequence). The V end lost 4 bases, the J end lost 6 bases, and 13 bases lay between the germline ends. The CDR3 runs to 14 residues. The CDR3 loop reads CASSSRRDCNEQFF. DNA of the CDR3: TGTGCCAGCAGCTCTCGGAGGGACTGCAATGAGCAGTTCTTC.

The CDR3 reads CASSLKREVYNEQFF. The CDR3, as DNA: TGTGCCAGCAGCTTAAAACGGGAGGTCTACAATGAGCAGTTCTTC. The J gene is TRBJ2-1, the V gene TRBV5-4, with 7 nucleotides matching TRBD2. Germline CDR1 and CDR2: SGHNT and YYREEE (reference sequence). CDR3 length equals 15 residues. The junction had 5 bases not matched to a gene; V was cut back by 2 bases and J by 3 bases.

This clonotype has at least ten counts. The chain combines TRBV24-1 with TRBJ2-5; D uncertain. CDR3 length: 13 amino acids. Trimming took off 4 bases at V and 1 base at J, with 6 bases between the two ends. Germline V CDR1 and CDR2: KGHDR, SFDVKD. CDR3 protein: CATSDPFQETQYF. Here the CDR3 DNA reads TGTGCCACCAGTGACCCCTTCCAAGAGACCCAGTACTTC.

This clonotype occurred many times. V is TRBV10-3 and J is TRBJ2-1; the D gene is possibly TRBD1 (7 bases). This CDR3 is 17 amino acids long. CDR1 and CDR2 from the germline V gene are ENHRY and SYGVKD. The V gene lost 1 base and the J gene lost 5 bases, with 18 bases spanning the gap. The CDR3 protein is CAISELGGTGVNNEQFF. The CDR3 DNA is TGTGCCATCAGTGAGTTGGGGGGAACAGGGGTTAACAATGAGCAGTTCTTC.

V is TRBV5-1 and J is TRBJ2-1, with 7 positions matching TRBD2. J gave up 0 bases and V 0 bases, and 9 bases lay outside the gene matches. CDR3 size: 18 residues. The germline V gene encodes CDR1 SGHRS and CDR2 YFSETQ. The CDR3 sequence: CASSLAALAVSSYNEQFF. In DNA form, the CDR3 reads TGCGCCAGCAGCTTGGCAGCGCTAGCGGTAAGCTCCTACAATGAGCAGTTCTTC.

The DNA of the CDR3 is TGTGCTAGTGGGCTGACAGGAGACACTGAAGCTTTCTTT. Amino acids: CASGLTGDTEAFF. This chain links TRBV12-5 with TRBJ1-1, with D possibly TRBD1 on 6 matching bases. V was shortened by 6 bases and J by 3 bases, with 11 bases between the two germline ends. Germline assignment: CDR1 LGHNT and CDR2 FRNRAP. The CDR3 runs 13 residues. Filled out from reference TRBV12-5 and TRBJ1-1, the complete variable domain reads DARVTQTPRHKVTEMGQEVTMRCQPILGHNTVFWYRQTMMQGLELLAYFRNRAPLDDSGMPKDRFSAEMPDATLATLKIQPSEPRDSAVYFCASGLTGDTEAFFGQGTRLTVV.

This clonotype was observed many times. This chain links TRBV23-1 with TRBJ1-5, with D unresolved. TRBV23-1 is an ORF; its function is uncertain. The ends were cut back, 2 bases at V and 5 bases at J, with 13 bases in the middle. The CDR3 consists of 15 residues. The CDR3 sequence: CASSQRPVWDQPQHF. The CDR3 nucleotides read TGCGCCAGCAGTCAAAGGCCAGTATGGGATCAGCCCCAGCATTTT.

This clonotype was observed at least ten times. V usage is TRBV30 and J usage is TRBJ2-7; 9 nucleotides line up with TRBD1. This CDR3 is 14 amino acids long. In germline, CDR1 is GTSNPN, CDR2 SVGIG (reference sequence). V shed 7 bases and J 5 bases; nucleotides not matched to a gene: 12. This chain's CDR3 is CALLPGTGWDEQYF. In DNA, the CDR3 is TGTGCCTTACTACCCGGGACAGGGTGGGACGAGCAGTACTTC.

This clonotype was observed a few times. The genes are TRBV28 and TRBJ1-1, with D unresolved. The germline CDR1 and CDR2 sequences are MDHEN and SYDVKM. The V gene lost 7 bases and the J gene lost 6 bases, with 15 bases spanning the gap. The CDR3 totals 13 residues. The CDR3 loop is CASNEGMKAEAFF. CDR3 coding DNA: TGTGCCAGCAATGAAGGGATGAAGGCTGAAGCTTTCTTT.

This clonotype was found many times. V usage is TRBV3-1 and J usage is TRBJ1-3; D is possibly TRBD1 (5 bases). Germline loops: CDR1 LGHDT, CDR2 YNNKEL (reference sequence). V was shortened by 4 bases and J by 0 bases, with 10 bases between the two germline ends. This CDR3 region has 15 residues. The CDR3 DNA follows: TGTGCCAGCAGCCCGACAGCGAACTCTGGAAACACCATATATTTT. It specifies CASSPTANSGNTIYF.

A few counts support this clonotype. The chain recombines TRBV18 with TRBJ1-6; the D is unclear. CDR3 length: 18 residues. CDR1 and CDR2 (germline): KGHSH, LQKENI. Trimming cost V 3 bases and J 4 bases, with 19 bases left between them. The CDR3 DNA follows: TGTGCCAGCTCACCGAGCGCGATGTCTGAGATTTATAATTCACCCCTCCACTTT. It codes for CASSPSAMSEIYNSPLHF. Full variable domain (outside the CDR3, taken from reference TRBV18 and TRBJ1-6): NAGVMQNPRHLVRRRGQEARLRCSPMKGHSHVYWYRQLPEEGLKFMVYLQKENIIDESGMPKERFSAEFPKEGPSILRIQQVVRGDSAAYFCASSPSAMSEIYNSPLHFGNGTRLTVT.

In this sample, this clonotype turned up many times. The chain combines TRBV19 with TRBJ1-5, with 7 bases fitting TRBD1. In germline, CDR1 is LNHDA, CDR2 SQIVND (reference sequence). With 6 bases clipped from V and 2 bases from J, the junction kept 1 base outside the gene matches. CDR3 length: 13 amino acids. The DNA for the CDR3 is TGTGCCAGTAGCGACAGGGGCAATCAGCCCCAGCATTTT. This encodes CASSDRGNQPQHF.

This clonotype was seen repeatedly, ten times or more. The rearrangement links TRBV11-2 to TRBJ2-1, with D maybe TRBD1 (5 bases). V shed 2 bases and J shed 10 bases, with 15 bases lying between them. Germline loops: CDR1 SGHAT, CDR2 FQNNGV. There are 14 residues in the CDR3. The DNA of the CDR3 is TGTGCCAGCAGCTTAAGCAGGCCGAACAGGGAGCAGTTCTTC. Translation gives CASSLSRPNREQFF.

This clonotype was seen more than once but under ten times. CDR3 amino acids: CSASPPGGSPGELFF. The CDR3 DNA reads TGCAGTGCTAGTCCTCCGGGAGGCTCCCCCGGGGAGCTGTTTTTT. This chain links TRBV20-1 with TRBJ2-2, with 7 positions matching TRBD2. The CDR3 is 15 amino acids. Germline CDR1 DFQATT, CDR2 SNEGSKA (reference sequence). V shed 3 bases and J 6 bases; nucleotides not matched to a gene: 10.